This T cell receptor beta chain comes out of a study of T-cell memory formation after mild COVID-19. In the study overall: Largely, the TCR clusters proved donor specific.

Whole-study findings and limits: Clones that contracted from day 15 to 85 were balanced CD4/CD8, while later expanders leaned CD4+. Some SARS-CoV-2-responding clones were already detected in memory before infection. Second-wave clones peaking on day 37 lacked confirmed SARS-CoV-2 specificity.

TCRdb recomputed calls from the 5' RACE reads with MiXCR, one row per CDR3 protein. The sample has 90,000 to 120,000 distinct CDR3 sequences, 13% to 15% seen once. This clonotype showed up many times. Antigen: not known. The CDR3 spans 16 residues. The V end was cut by 0 bases, the J end by 0 bases, with 10 bases between. Germline V gene data show CDR1 as MGHRA and CDR2 as YSYEKL. What was sequenced was PBMCs or a T cell subset sorted from them (not recorded which). The clonotype originates from a man younger than 35 who had mild COVID-19 (a few samples of this study predate the infection). Cell type and time point are not known. This chain links TRBV4-1 with TRBJ2-3; the D is unclear. The CDR3 sequence is CASSQETEPSTDTQYF. In nucleotides, the CDR3 is TGCGCCAGCAGCCAAGAGACGGAACCTAGCACAGATACGCAGTATTTT.